This paragraph reports one TCR beta chain. Germline V gene lookup returns CDR1 MGHDK and CDR2 SYGVNS. The CDR3 is 12 amino acids. The ends were cut back, 9 bases at V and 5 bases at J, with 13 bases in the middle. This table comes from immunoSEQ multiplex PCR, and its TCRdb copy is limited to in-frame clones, with some not included. The sample comprises 250,000 to 300,000 clones, over 80% of which are singletons, and 5.5% to 8% rests with the top ten. These data belong to a study of blood T cell repertoires in COVID-19. Study in general: Donors in the United States, Italy and Spain gave samples during acute or convalescent COVID-19. The analysed material was cDNA or gDNA that came from T cells, B-cell-depleted T cells, or PBMCs.

It was during active infection that Seattle patients were enrolled and then longitudinally followed. Source material: peripheral blood. This TCR derives from a woman aged 45-59 years with COVID-19, enrolled during active disease. The chain links TRBV25-1 to TRBJ1-1; D might be TRBD1 (6 bases). The CDR3 here is CASSGGFTEAFF. In nucleotides, the CDR3 is TGTGCCAGTAGCGGGGGCTTTACTGAAGCTTTCTTT.